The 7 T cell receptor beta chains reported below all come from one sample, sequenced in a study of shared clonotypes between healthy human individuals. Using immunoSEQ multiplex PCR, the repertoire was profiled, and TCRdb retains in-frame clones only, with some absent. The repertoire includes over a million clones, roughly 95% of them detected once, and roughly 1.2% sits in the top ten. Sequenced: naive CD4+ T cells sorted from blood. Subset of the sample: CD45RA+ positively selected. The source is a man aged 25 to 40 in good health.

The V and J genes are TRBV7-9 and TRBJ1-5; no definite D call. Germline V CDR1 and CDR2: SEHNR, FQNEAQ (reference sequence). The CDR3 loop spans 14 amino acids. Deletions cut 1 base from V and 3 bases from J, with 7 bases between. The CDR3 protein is CASSLGTDNQPQHF. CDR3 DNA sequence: TGTGCCAGCAGCTTAGGGACCGACAATCAGCCCCAGCATTTT.

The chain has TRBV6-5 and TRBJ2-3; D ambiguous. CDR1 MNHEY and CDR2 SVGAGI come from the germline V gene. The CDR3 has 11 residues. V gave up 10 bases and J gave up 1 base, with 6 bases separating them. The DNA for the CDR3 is TGTGCCACCACTGGCACAGATACGCAGTATTTT. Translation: CATTGTDTQYF.

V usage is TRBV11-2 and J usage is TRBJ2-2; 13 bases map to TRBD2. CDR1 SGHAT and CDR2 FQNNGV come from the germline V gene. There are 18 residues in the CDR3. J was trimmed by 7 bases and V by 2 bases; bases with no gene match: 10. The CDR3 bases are TGTGCCAGCAGCTTATTCTCAACTAGCGGGAGGGGTATCGGGGAGCTGTTTTTT. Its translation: CASSLFSTSGRGIGELFF.

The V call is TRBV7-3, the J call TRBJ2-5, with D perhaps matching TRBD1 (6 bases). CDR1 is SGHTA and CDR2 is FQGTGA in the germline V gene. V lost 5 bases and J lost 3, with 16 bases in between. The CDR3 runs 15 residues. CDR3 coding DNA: TGTGCCAGCAGCCGATCCTCGGACAGCAAAGAGACCCAGTACTTC. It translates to CASSRSSDSKETQYF.

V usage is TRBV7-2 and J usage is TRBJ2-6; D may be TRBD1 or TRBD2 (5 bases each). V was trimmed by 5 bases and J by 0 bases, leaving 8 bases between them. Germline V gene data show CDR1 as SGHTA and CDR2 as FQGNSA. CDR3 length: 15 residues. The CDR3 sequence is CASSPGTSGANVLTF. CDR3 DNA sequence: TGTGCCAGCAGCCCAGGGACCTCTGGGGCCAACGTCCTGACTTTC. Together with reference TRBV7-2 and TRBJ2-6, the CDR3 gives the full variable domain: GAGVSQSPSNKVTEKGKDVELRCDPISGHTALYWYRQSLGQGLEFLIYFQGNSAPDKSGLPSDRFSAERTGGSVSTLTIQRTQQEDSAVYLCASSPGTSGANVLTFGAGSRLTVL.

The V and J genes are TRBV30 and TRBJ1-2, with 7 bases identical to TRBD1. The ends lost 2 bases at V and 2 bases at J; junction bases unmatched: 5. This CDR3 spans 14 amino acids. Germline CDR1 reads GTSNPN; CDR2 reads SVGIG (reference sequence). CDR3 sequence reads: CAWSPGQINYGYTF. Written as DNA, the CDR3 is TGTGCCTGGAGTCCGGGACAGATCAACTATGGCTACACCTTC.

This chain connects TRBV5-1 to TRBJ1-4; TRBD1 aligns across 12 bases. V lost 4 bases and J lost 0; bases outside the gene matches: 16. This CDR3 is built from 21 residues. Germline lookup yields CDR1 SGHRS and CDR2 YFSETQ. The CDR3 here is CASSLRPGTGGVDTTNEKLFF. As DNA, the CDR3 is TGCGCCAGCAGCCTCAGACCCGGGACAGGGGGCGTGGATACAACTAATGAAAAACTGTTTTTT.